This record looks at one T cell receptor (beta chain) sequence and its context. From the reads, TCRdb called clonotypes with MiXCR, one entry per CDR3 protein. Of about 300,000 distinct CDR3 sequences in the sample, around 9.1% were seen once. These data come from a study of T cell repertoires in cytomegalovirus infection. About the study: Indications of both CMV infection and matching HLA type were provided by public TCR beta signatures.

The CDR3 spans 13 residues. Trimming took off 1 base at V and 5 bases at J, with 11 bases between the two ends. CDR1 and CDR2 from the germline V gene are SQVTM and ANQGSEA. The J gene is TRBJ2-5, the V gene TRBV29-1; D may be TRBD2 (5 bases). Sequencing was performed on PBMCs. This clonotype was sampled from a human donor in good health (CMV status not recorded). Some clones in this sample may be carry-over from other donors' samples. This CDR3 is CSVEVGPGETQYF. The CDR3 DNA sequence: TGCAGCGTTGAAGTCGGCCCGGGGGAGACCCAGTACTTC. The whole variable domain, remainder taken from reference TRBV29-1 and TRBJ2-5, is SAVISQKPSRDICQRGTSLTIQCQVDSQVTMMFWYRQQPGQSLTLIATANQGSEATYESGFVIDKFPISRPNLTFSTLTVSNMSPEDSSIYLCSVEVGPGETQYFGPGTRLLVL.